The T cell receptor (beta chain) described here comes from a study of CD8 T cells in ankylosing spondylitis. Study-level findings and limits: Reactive arthritis synovial fluid and blood were previously reported to contain some motif variants.

Many counts were recorded for this clonotype. Its specificity is unknown. In TCRdb, the 5' RACE reads were re-called with MiXCR into one record per CDR3 protein. This table holds 200,000 to 300,000 distinct CDR3 sequences, around a tenth found once. CDR3 length: 14 residues. The V gene's germline CDR1 is SGDLS and CDR2 YYNGEE. V was clipped by 4 bases and J by 4 bases; unmatched bases: 5. Specimen: blood, either unsorted or a sorted T cell fraction (not recorded which). The clonotype comes from a male donor with ankylosing spondylitis or in good health (not recorded which). This chain links TRBV9 with TRBJ2-5, with TRBD1 identical over 9 bases. The CDR3 nucleotides read TGTGCCAGCAGCATGGACAGGGGAAGAGAGACCCAGTACTTC. Its protein is CASSMDRGRETQYF.